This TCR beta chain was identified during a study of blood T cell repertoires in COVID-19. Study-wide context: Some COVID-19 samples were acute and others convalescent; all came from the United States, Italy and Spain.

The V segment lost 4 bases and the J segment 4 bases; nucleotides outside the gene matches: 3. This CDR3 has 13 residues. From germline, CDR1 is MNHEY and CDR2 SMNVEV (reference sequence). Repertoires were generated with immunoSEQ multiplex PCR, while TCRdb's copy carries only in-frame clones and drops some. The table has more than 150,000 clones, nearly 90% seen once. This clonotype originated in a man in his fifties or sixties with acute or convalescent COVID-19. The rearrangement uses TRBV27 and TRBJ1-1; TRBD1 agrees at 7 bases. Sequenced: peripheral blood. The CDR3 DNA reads TGTGCCAGCAGTTCCTACAGGGGCACTGAAGCTTTCTTT. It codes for CASSSYRGTEAFF.